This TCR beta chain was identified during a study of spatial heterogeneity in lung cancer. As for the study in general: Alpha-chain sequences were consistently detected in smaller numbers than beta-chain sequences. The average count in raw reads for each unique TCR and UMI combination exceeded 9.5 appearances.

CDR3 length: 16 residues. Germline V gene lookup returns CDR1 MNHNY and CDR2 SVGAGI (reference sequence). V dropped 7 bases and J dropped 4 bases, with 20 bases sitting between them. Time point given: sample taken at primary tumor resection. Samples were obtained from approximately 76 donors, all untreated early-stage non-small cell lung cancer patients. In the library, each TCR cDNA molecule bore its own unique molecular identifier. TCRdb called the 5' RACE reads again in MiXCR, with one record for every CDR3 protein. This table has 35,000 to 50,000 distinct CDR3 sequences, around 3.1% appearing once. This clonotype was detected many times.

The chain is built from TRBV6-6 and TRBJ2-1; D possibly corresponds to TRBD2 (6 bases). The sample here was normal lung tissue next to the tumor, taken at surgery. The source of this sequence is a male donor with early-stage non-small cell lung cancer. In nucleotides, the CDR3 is TGTGCCAGCACCTTGGGGGGACGCCTGGGGTACAATGAGCAGTTCTTC. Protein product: CASTLGGRLGYNEQFF.